These 22 T cell receptor beta chains came from one sample sequenced in a study of cytomegalovirus exposure and HLA in healthy donors. PCR used 60 Vbeta primers and 13 Jbeta primers. Only in-frame clones appear in the TCRdb table, and some are missing; sequencing was by immunoSEQ multiplex PCR. The sample shows approximately 210,000 clones, around 86% of them seen only once. Source material: PBMCs. These receptors all come from a woman under 30 in good health and CMV-seronegative.

This sequence joins TRBV9 and TRBJ2-2, with a possible D match to TRBD1 (6 bases). Germline V CDR1 and CDR2: SGDLS, YYNGEE. V lost 3 bases and J 0 bases, leaving 6 bases between the germline ends. The CDR3 extends over 14 amino acids. The CDR3 reads CASSGTANTGELFF. Written as DNA, the CDR3 is TGTGCCAGCAGCGGGACAGCGAACACCGGGGAGCTGTTTTTT.

Notes on this clone: A read error may produce the germline difference seen at one junction end. V and J are TRBV2 and TRBJ1-5; tentatively, D is TRBD1 (5 bases). CDR1 and CDR2 (germline): SNHLY, FYNNEI. This CDR3 region has 12 residues. The chain's CDR3 is CASSRQNQLQHF. The CDR3 DNA is TGTGCCAGCAGTCGACAGAATCAGCTCCAGCATTTT.

CDR3 DNA: TGTGCCAGCAGCGCCTTGACAGGGTACCCTCCAACTAATGAAAAACTGTTTTTT. Translation: CASSALTGYPPTNEKLFF. This sequence joins TRBV9 and TRBJ1-4, with 7 nucleotides matching TRBD1. CDR1 is SGDLS, CDR2 YYNGEE, per germline. J was trimmed by 0 bases and V by 3 bases; bases with no gene match: 11. This CDR3 spans 18 amino acids.

The chain links TRBV5-1 to TRBJ2-7; 11 bases match TRBD2. This CDR3 has 15 residues. Per the germline V gene, CDR1 is SGHRS and CDR2 is YFSETQ. Trimming took 2 bases from V and 3 from J; bases not matched to a gene: 4. Here the CDR3 reads CASSFLGTSGYEQYF. The CDR3 DNA sequence: TGCGCCAGCAGCTTTTTAGGGACTAGCGGCTACGAGCAGTACTTC.

The chain couples TRBV5-4 to TRBJ2-6; possibly TRBD1 for D (6 bases). Trimming shortened V by 9 bases and J by 2 bases, and 15 bases separated the two germline ends. There are 15 residues in the CDR3. From germline, CDR1 is SGHNT and CDR2 YYREEE (reference sequence). The CDR3 is CAINREHTGANVLTF. DNA of the CDR3: TGTGCCATCAACAGGGAACACACTGGGGCCAACGTCCTGACTTTC.

In its sample, this clone was seen once. The chain couples TRBV13 to TRBJ1-3; TRBD1 agrees at 7 bases. Germline V gene sequence: CDR1 PRHDT, CDR2 FYEKMQ (reference sequence). CDR3 length equals 14 residues. V lost 4 bases, J lost 4 bases, and 4 bases stayed unmatched. The DNA for the CDR3 is TGTGCCAGCAGCTGGCCGACAGGGGGAAACACCATATATTTT. Protein product: CASSWPTGGNTIYF. Supplemented by reference TRBV13 and TRBJ1-3, the full variable domain reads AAGVIQSPRHLIKEKRETATLKCYPIPRHDTVYWYQQGPGQDPQFLISFYEKMQSDKGSIPDRFSAQQFSDYHSELNMSSLELGDSALYFCASSWPTGGNTIYFGEGSWLTVV.

Only a few counts were recorded for this clone. This sequence joins TRBV6-5 and TRBJ1-2; no firm D call. Germline CDR1 is MNHEY and CDR2 is SVGAGI. The ends were cut back, 6 bases at V and 3 bases at J, with 14 bases in the middle. This CDR3 contains 14 residues. The CDR3 DNA is TGTGCCAGCAGGGAGTGGTCACGGGACTATGGCTACACCTTC. This translates into CASREWSRDYGYTF.

The chain uses TRBV6-5 and TRBJ1-3; D is ambiguous. This CDR3 is built from 15 residues. V was clipped by 0 bases and J by 1 base, with 7 bases between them. CDR1 is MNHEY, CDR2 SVGAGI, per germline. The CDR3 sequence is CASSYSVGSGNTIYF. CDR3 bases: TGTGCCAGCAGTTACTCAGTCGGGTCTGGAAACACCATATATTTT.

The chain links TRBV19 to TRBJ2-6, with D unclear. The CDR3 has 14 amino acids. V lost 6 bases to trimming and J lost 1 base, with 7 bases between them. Germline CDR1 and CDR2: LNHDA and SQIVND (reference sequence). The CDR3 bases are TGTGCCAGTAGCCACACGTCTGGGGCCAACGTCCTGACTTTC. Encoded protein: CASSHTSGANVLTF.

The chain carries TRBV30 and TRBJ2-1; 10 positions agree with TRBD2. CDR3 size: 14 residues. V shed 2 bases and J 6 bases; nucleotides not matched to a gene: 4. Germline CDR1 reads GTSNPN; CDR2 reads SVGIG (reference sequence). The CDR3 loop reads CAWSRLAGVNEQFF. The DNA of the CDR3 is TGTGCCTGGAGTCGGCTAGCGGGAGTCAATGAGCAGTTCTTC.

The chain carries TRBV7-9 and TRBJ2-3; D gene ambiguous. With 1 base removed from V and 4 bases from J, the gap between germline ends came to 15 bases. Germline assignment: CDR1 SEHNR and CDR2 FQNEAQ (reference sequence). This CDR3 spans 16 amino acids. This CDR3 is CASSLVAGPSADTQYF. The CDR3 coding sequence is TGTGCCAGCAGCTTAGTTGCTGGTCCTTCGGCAGATACGCAGTATTTT.

V usage is TRBV10-2 and J usage is TRBJ2-5, with TRBD2 matching 15 bases. V shed 4 bases and J 9 bases; nucleotides not matched to a gene: 12. The length of the CDR3 is 17 residues. Germline V gene lookup returns CDR1 WSHSY and CDR2 SAAADI. CDR3: CASSASGLAGGLGAQYF. The CDR3, as DNA: TGCGCCAGCAGTGCTTCGGGACTAGCGGGGGGATTAGGGGCCCAGTACTTC.

Written as DNA, the CDR3 is TGTGCCAGCAGCGGGGGCCTCGAGGAGACCCAGTACTTC. It translates to CASSGGLEETQYF. The rearrangement links TRBV5-4 to TRBJ2-5; D might be TRBD1 (6 bases). With 4 bases removed from V and 5 bases from J, the gap between germline ends came to 12 bases. This CDR3 is 13 amino acids long. Germline-derived CDR1 and CDR2 are SGHNT and YYREEE (reference sequence).

The rearrangement joins TRBV11-3 to TRBJ2-7, with a weak D call TRBD1 (6 bases). V lost 5 bases and J 2 bases, leaving 10 bases between the germline ends. The CDR3 has 13 amino acids. Germline loops: CDR1 SGHNT, CDR2 YENEEA. The CDR3 region is CASSQGQTYEQYF. CDR3 DNA sequence: TGTGCCAGCAGCCAGGGGCAGACCTACGAGCAGTACTTC.

The gene calls are TRBV19 and TRBJ1-5, with D perhaps TRBD1 (6 bases). Germline V lookup: CDR1 LNHDA, CDR2 SQIVND (reference sequence). V was trimmed by 6 bases and J by 1 base, leaving 10 bases between them. This CDR3 has 14 residues. In nucleotides, the CDR3 is TGTGCCAGTAGACAGGGACGCAGCAATCAGCCCCAGCATTTT. Residues: CASRQGRSNQPQHF. Full variable domain (rest looked up from reference TRBV19 and TRBJ1-5): DGGITQSPKYLFRKEGQNVTLSCEQNLNHDAMYWYRQDPGQGLRLIYYSQIVNDFQKGDIAEGYSVSREKKESFPLTVTSAQKNPTAFYLCASRQGRSNQPQHFGDGTRLSIL.

The sample holds one count of this clone. This sequence joins TRBV2 and TRBJ1-1; 7 bases agree with TRBD1. Germline CDR1 SNHLY, CDR2 FYNNEI. This CDR3 contains 14 residues. Trimming at V came to 6 bases and at J to 4 bases, leaving 8 bases not matched to a gene. CDR3 residues: CASRSTGIGTEAFF. The DNA for the CDR3 is TGTGCCAGCAGGTCGACAGGGATCGGCACTGAAGCTTTCTTT.

A few counts support this clone. J is TRBJ1-6 and V is TRBV6-1; TRBD1 is a possible D gene (5 bases). Deletions cut 3 bases from V and 5 bases from J, with 11 bases between. The germline V gene encodes CDR1 MNHNS and CDR2 SASEGT. The CDR3 sequence is 15 residues long. The CDR3 DNA follows: TGTGCCAGCAGTGATTCACCGGGGGATAATTCACCCCTCCACTTT. Translation: CASSDSPGDNSPLHF.

The chain is built from TRBV7-2 and TRBJ1-2, with D hard to call. Germline values: CDR1 SGHTA, CDR2 FQGNSA. V was shortened by 5 bases and J by 4 bases, with 14 bases between the two germline ends. The CDR3 spans 14 residues. Here the CDR3 reads CASSRTPESYGYTF. The CDR3 bases are TGTGCCAGCAGCCGTACCCCAGAATCCTATGGCTACACCTTC.

This chain connects TRBV5-1 to TRBJ2-5; 9 nucleotides agree with TRBD1. V dropped 4 bases and J dropped 5; count of bases not matched to a gene: 6. The CDR3 length is 14 residues. Germline V gene sequence: CDR1 SGHRS, CDR2 YFSETQ. The CDR3 DNA sequence: TGCGCCAGCAGCCGGGACAGGGTGGAGGAGACCCAGTACTTC. The encoded protein is CASSRDRVEETQYF.

This clone came up a few times. The chain employs TRBV27 and TRBJ1-1; 7 bases are a match to TRBD1. V dropped 5 bases and J dropped 0; count of bases not matched to a gene: 9. Germline CDR1 and CDR2: MNHEY and SMNVEV (reference sequence). This CDR3 contains 16 residues. CDR3 sequence reads: CASSTSTGIMNTEAFF. CDR3 DNA sequence: TGTGCCAGCAGTACCTCGACAGGGATAATGAACACTGAAGCTTTCTTT.

This clone has a handful of counts. CDR3 in DNA: TGTGCCAGCAGCGCTCGAGGTTACGAGCAGTACTTC. This gives the protein CASSARGYEQYF. The chain employs TRBV11-2 and TRBJ2-7; D gene uncertain. The CDR3 is 12 amino acids. Germline V gene lookup returns CDR1 SGHAT and CDR2 FQNNGV. The V end lost 5 bases, the J end lost 4 bases, and 9 bases lay between the germline ends. The variable domain in full, with the rest retrieved from reference TRBV11-2 and TRBJ2-7, is EAGVAQSPRYKIIEKRQSVAFWCNPISGHATLYWYQQILGQGPKLLIQFQNNGVVDDSQLPKDRFSAERLKGVDSTLKIQPAKLEDSAVYLCASSARGYEQYFGPGTRLTVT.

The rearrangement uses TRBV6-4 and TRBJ2-1; 12 nucleotides line up with TRBD2. In germline, CDR1 is MRHNA, CDR2 SNTAGT. The V gene end was trimmed by 3 bases and the J gene end by 8 bases; junction bases not matched to a gene: 8. The CDR3 contains 16 residues. The CDR3 bases are TGTGCCAGCAGTGAGCAGACTAGCGGGAGAACGGATGAGCAGTTCTTC. It codes for CASSEQTSGRTDEQFF.